This TCR beta chain was recorded in a study of identical twins. Overall study findings and caveats: Conclusions came from cross-sectional statistical analysis, not from following the same donors.

Every one of the donors was a healthy Caucasian. This CDR3 has 15 amino acids. V gave up 3 bases and J gave up 3 bases, with 12 bases separating them. Germline V gene lookup returns CDR1 MDHEN and CDR2 SYDVKM. TCRdb recomputed calls from the 5' RACE reads with MiXCR, one row per CDR3 protein. The table lists 200,000 to 250,000 distinct CDR3 sequences, around 6.8% of them singletons, with around 2.1% in the top ten. In the case of this clonotype: Its antigen is not identified.

These data were also filed under a second study, of yellow fever vaccine responses in identical twins.

The source material was memory (CD45RO+) T cells sorted from blood. V is TRBV28 and J is TRBJ1-5; D is unclear. The sequence was obtained from a woman younger than 35 in good health. The CDR3 reads CASSLDRVLNQPQHF. DNA for the CDR3: TGTGCCAGCAGTTTGGATAGGGTCCTCAATCAGCCCCAGCATTTT.